The rows below give T cell receptor beta chains drawn from one sample of a study of T cells after yellow fever vaccination. TCRdb recomputed calls from the 5' RACE reads with MiXCR, one row per CDR3 protein. The data hold some 250,000 distinct CDR3 sequences, with 6% to 7.5% observed a single time. Sequencing used CD4+ T cells sorted from PBMCs, obtained 15 days after the yellow fever booster vaccination. The receptors shown here come from a man younger than 45 who received the YFV17D yellow fever vaccine. The CDR3 runs from the conserved cysteine through the conserved F or W. Each record gives: V gene, J gene, clone size, D gene, CDR3 DNA, CDR3 protein. The D gene is left open where the match is weak. Only part of the rows carry a size: once, few, many, or a class if the clone is expanded.

v_call: TRBV7-2; j_call: TRBJ2-7; clone_size: few; d_call: -; cdr3_nt: TGTGCCAGCAGCTTAGCGTTTGGGGGAACCTACGAGCAGTACTTC; cdr3_aa: CASSLAFGGTYEQYF
v_call: TRBV20-1; j_call: TRBJ2-7; clone_size: many; d_call: -; cdr3_nt: TGCAGTGCTAGAGATAGGCCAGGGGCCGCACCTGAGCAGTACTTC; cdr3_aa: CSARDRPGAAPEQYF
v_call: TRBV12-3/TRBV12-4; j_call: TRBJ2-2; clone_size: many; d_call: -; cdr3_nt: TGTGCCAGCAGTTTTAACCCCACCGGGGAGCTGTTTTTT; cdr3_aa: CASSFNPTGELFF
v_call: TRBV10-3; j_call: TRBJ2-7; clone_size: few; d_call: -; cdr3_nt: TGTGCCATCAGTGAGTCGGCGTACGAGCAGTACTTC; cdr3_aa: CAISESAYEQYF
v_call: TRBV5-1; j_call: TRBJ2-5; clone_size: few; d_call: -; cdr3_nt: TGCGCCAGCAGCTTGGACGGGGCGGCCAAGGGAGAGACCCAGTACTTC; cdr3_aa: CASSLDGAAKGETQYF
v_call: TRBV28; j_call: TRBJ2-7; clone_size: many; d_call: TRBD2; cdr3_nt: TGTGCCAGCAGGATACTAGCGGGGGGCTACGAGCAGTACTTC; cdr3_aa: CASRILAGGYEQYF
v_call: TRBV20-1; j_call: TRBJ2-2; clone_size: few; d_call: -; cdr3_nt: TGCAGTGCTAGCGCCGGGATGGCCACCGGGGAGCTGTTTTTT; cdr3_aa: CSASAGMATGELFF
v_call: TRBV7-2; j_call: TRBJ1-1; clone_size: few; d_call: -; cdr3_nt: TGTGCCAGCAGCCGGGACGGGGAGATGAACACTGAAGCTTTCTTT; cdr3_aa: CASSRDGEMNTEAFF
v_call: TRBV5-1; j_call: TRBJ1-1; clone_size: many; d_call: -; cdr3_nt: TGCGCCAGCAGCTTGGATTCCGGTGAAGCTTTCTTT; cdr3_aa: CASSLDSGEAFF
v_call: TRBV9; j_call: TRBJ2-7; clone_size: many; d_call: -; cdr3_nt: TGTGCCAGCAGCGTAGCGACGGGGGGCACCTACGAGCAGTACTTC; cdr3_aa: CASSVATGGTYEQYF
v_call: TRBV20-1; j_call: TRBJ2-3; clone_size: -; d_call: TRBD2; cdr3_nt: TGCAGTGCTGCAGATGCTAGCGGGAGGGCCGTAGATACGCAGTATTTT; cdr3_aa: CSAADASGRAVDTQYF
v_call: TRBV4-2; j_call: TRBJ2-6; clone_size: many; d_call: TRBD2; cdr3_nt: TGTGCCAGCAGCCCCAGCGGGACTAACTCTGGGGCCAACGTCCTGACTTTC; cdr3_aa: CASSPSGTNSGANVLTF
v_call: TRBV4-3; j_call: TRBJ2-7; clone_size: few; d_call: TRBD1; cdr3_nt: TGCGCCAGCAGCCAAGCCTGGGACAGCACCTACGAGCAGTACTTC; cdr3_aa: CASSQAWDSTYEQYF
v_call: TRBV4-3; j_call: TRBJ2-5; clone_size: -; d_call: -; cdr3_nt: TGCGCCAGCAGCCGGTCGAGTTTAGAGACCCAGTACTTC; cdr3_aa: CASSRSSLETQYF
v_call: TRBV5-1; j_call: TRBJ2-2; clone_size: many; d_call: -; cdr3_nt: TGCGCCAGCAGCGGCGAGGGGGATCGGACCGGGGAGCTGTTTTTT; cdr3_aa: CASSGEGDRTGELFF
v_call: TRBV29-1; j_call: TRBJ2-3; clone_size: many; d_call: -; cdr3_nt: TGCAGCGTTGAACAGGTCACAGATACGCAGTATTTT; cdr3_aa: CSVEQVTDTQYF
v_call: TRBV7-3; j_call: TRBJ2-3; clone_size: few; d_call: -; cdr3_nt: TGTGCCAGCAGCCAAGGGGGTTATAGCACAGATACGCAGTATTTT; cdr3_aa: CASSQGGYSTDTQYF
v_call: TRBV7-2; j_call: TRBJ1-5; clone_size: few; d_call: -; cdr3_nt: TGTGCCAGCAGCGCACAGGGCGATCAGCCCCAGCATTTT; cdr3_aa: CASSAQGDQPQHF
v_call: TRBV5-1; j_call: TRBJ2-7; clone_size: -; d_call: -; cdr3_nt: TGCGCCAGCAAGGTAGAGTTATCCGAGCAGTACTTC; cdr3_aa: CASKVELSEQYF
v_call: TRBV11-2; j_call: TRBJ2-1; clone_size: few; d_call: -; cdr3_nt: TGTGCCAGCAGCTTAGATCCAAGCGAAAAGTTCTCCTACAATGAGCAGTTCTTC; cdr3_aa: CASSLDPSEKFSYNEQFF
v_call: TRBV6-1; j_call: TRBJ2-3; clone_size: -; d_call: -; cdr3_nt: TGTGCCAGCAAAAACAGTAGGGGCACAGATACGCAGTATTTT; cdr3_aa: CASKNSRGTDTQYF
v_call: TRBV20-1; j_call: TRBJ2-1; clone_size: -; d_call: TRBD2; cdr3_nt: TGCAGTGCTAGAGATCCCCAAGGCCTCCCCGGGGTAGCGGGAGGTGTGGATGAGCAGTTCTTC; cdr3_aa: CSARDPQGLPGVAGGVDEQFF
v_call: TRBV19; j_call: TRBJ2-5; clone_size: -; d_call: -; cdr3_nt: TGTGCCAGTAGTATTCGCAGGGGTGAAGGTATTAGAGAGACCCAGTACTTC; cdr3_aa: CASSIRRGEGIRETQYF
v_call: TRBV20-1; j_call: TRBJ1-1; clone_size: many; d_call: -; cdr3_nt: TGCAGTGCCTCCCCGGGGTCGGGAAACACTGAAGCTTTCTTT; cdr3_aa: CSASPGSGNTEAFF
v_call: TRBV24-1; j_call: TRBJ2-5; clone_size: many; d_call: TRBD2; cdr3_nt: TGTGCCACCAGTGACCCCATAGCGGGAGGAGGTGAGACCCAGTACTTC; cdr3_aa: CATSDPIAGGGETQYF